The sequence of this T cell receptor (beta chain) was determined in a study of T cells in Graves' hyperthyroidism and ophthalmopathy. In this sample, this clonotype turned up many times. Patients were aged 18 to 65, had disease duration under 2 months, and had newly diagnosed hyperthyroidism. TCR beta CDR3 regions were amplified from RNA transcripts. During a first-round RT-PCR of the TCR CDR3, the HTBI primer set was used. MiXCR was run by TCRdb on the multiplex PCR reads, yielding one entry per CDR3 protein. The sample has around 400,000 distinct CDR3 sequences, about 15% seen once. This receptor was obtained from a woman aged 18-29 years with Graves' hyperthyroidism that later progressed to Graves' ophthalmopathy. Sequenced: blood.

The CDR3 coding sequence is TGTGCCAGTGAGACTAGCGGGATGGGGGAGCTGTTTTTT. Protein: CASETSGMGELFF. The V gene is TRBV12-3 or TRBV12-4, the J gene TRBJ2-2; 11 bases line up with TRBD2. CDR3 length equals 13 residues. The ends lost 9 bases at V and 8 bases at J; junction bases unmatched: 5.